The clone carrying this T cell receptor (beta chain) occurred a few times. PBMCs were obtained from about 10 ml fresh peripheral blood. CDR3 size: 15 residues. V was clipped by 6 bases and J by 2 bases; unmatched bases: 9. Per the germline V gene, CDR1 is LNHDA and CDR2 is SQIVND (reference sequence). The source of the sample is a study of T cells in Graves' hyperthyroidism and ophthalmopathy. The source material, RNA transcripts, was used to amplify TCR beta CDR3 regions. HTBI primers were used for first-round RT-PCR of the TCR CDR3. TCRdb re-derived calls from the multiplex PCR reads in MiXCR, one entry per CDR3 protein. The table has 700,000 or so distinct CDR3 sequences, roughly 15% seen once.

The rearrangement uses TRBV19 and TRBJ2-7, with TRBD2 matching 8 bases. The sequenced material came from blood. The TCR originated in a man younger than 35 with Graves' hyperthyroidism. Written as DNA, the CDR3 is TGTGCCAGTAGGTCGAAGGTAGCGGGAACCTACGAGCAGTACTTC. It codes for CASRSKVAGTYEQYF. Full variable domain (outside the CDR3, taken from reference TRBV19 and TRBJ2-7): DGGITQSPKYLFRKEGQNVTLSCEQNLNHDAMYWYRQDPGQGLRLIYYSQIVNDFQKGDIAEGYSVSREKKESFPLTVTSAQKNPTAFYLCASRSKVAGTYEQYFGPGTRLTVT.